This T cell receptor beta chain was identified during a study of regulatory T cells in long-lasting Graves disease. The CDR3 length is 15 residues. CDR1 is SGHRS, CDR2 YFSETQ, per germline. The V end lost 3 bases, the J end lost 5 bases, and 17 bases lay between the germline ends. Researchers made TCR beta libraries by using iRepertoire HTBI primers and running Arm-PCR on CDR3 regions. From the multiplex PCR reads, TCRdb called clonotypes with MiXCR, one entry per CDR3 protein. The sample has roughly 380,000 distinct CDR3 sequences, around a sixth seen once. This clonotype was recorded many times. The time point was: newly diagnosed GD, antithyroid drugs for less than 3 months. Isolated PBMC RNA provided the starting material for the TCR library.

The receptor was derived from a female donor with Graves disease. The gene calls are TRBV5-1 and TRBJ1-1, with D possibly being TRBD1 (5 bases). The sample consisted of peripheral blood mononuclear cells (PBMCs), taken at new diagnosis, from a patient treated with antithyroid drugs. The CDR3 loop reads CASSWGGAAGTEAFF. CDR3 DNA sequence: TGCGCCAGCAGCTGGGGAGGGGCAGCGGGGACTGAAGCTTTCTTT.